The 15 T cell receptor beta chains listed next were all sequenced from one sample in a study of T cells in Graves' hyperthyroidism and ophthalmopathy. Amplified TCR beta CDR3 regions came from RNA transcripts. A set of HTBI primers served as the primers for a first-round RT-PCR of the TCR CDR3. Each CDR3 protein is one row after TCRdb ran MiXCR on the multiplex PCR reads. The table includes hundreds of thousands of distinct CDR3 sequences, around 15% detected once. The sequencing input was blood. The receptor set was obtained from a woman between 55 and 75 years old with Graves' ophthalmopathy.

Details on this clonotype: This may stem from a read error, because a much larger clone lies one nucleotide away. The chain recombines TRBV7-2 with TRBJ2-7; D is perhaps TRBD1 (5 bases). Trimming pared 5 bases from V and 0 bases from J, leaving 14 bases between. The CDR3 has 15 residues. From germline, CDR1 is SGHTA and CDR2 FQGNSA. The chain's CDR3 is CASSPIRDSSYEQYF. The CDR3 nucleotides read TGTGCCAGCAGCCCCATAAGAGACAGCTCCTACGAGCAGTACTTC.

This clonotype was counted ten times or more. The V and J genes are TRBV20-1 and TRBJ1-1; D uncertain. The CDR3 is made up of 14 amino acids. From germline, CDR1 is DFQATT and CDR2 SNEGSKA (reference sequence). The ends were cut back, 3 bases at V and 6 bases at J, with 17 bases in the middle. CDR3 region: CSASRDRELAEAFF. CDR3 coding DNA: TGCAGTGCTAGTCGAGACCGGGAACTGGCTGAAGCTTTCTTT.

This clonotype was detected ten times or more. The chain couples TRBV2 to TRBJ2-7; 9 nucleotides line up with TRBD1. CDR1 is SNHLY and CDR2 is FYNNEI in the germline V gene. The CDR3 runs to 14 residues. Unmatched junction bases numbered 4, after V lost 6 bases and J lost 1 base. CDR3 DNA: TGTGCCAGCAGGGACAGGGGAGCGTCCTACGAGCAGTACTTC. Protein: CASRDRGASYEQYF.

This clonotype was seen repeatedly, ten times or more. V is TRBV30 and J is TRBJ2-7; tentatively, D is TRBD1 or TRBD2 (6 bases each). Germline assignment: CDR1 GTSNPN and CDR2 SVGIG (reference sequence). The CDR3 loop spans 17 amino acids. Trimming pared 2 bases from V and 7 bases from J, leaving 27 bases between. The CDR3 sequence is CAWSPWGAVSSSVEQYF. The CDR3 DNA is TGTGCCTGGAGTCCCTGGGGGGCGGTGAGTAGTAGTGTGGAGCAGTACTTC.

This clonotype has just a few counts. The chain uses TRBV5-1 and TRBJ1-6; no definite D call. The CDR3 runs to 17 residues. Trimming took 0 bases from V and 5 from J, leaving 15 bases between them. CDR1 and CDR2 from the germline V gene are SGHRS and YFSETQ. CDR3 in amino acids: CASSLAFRGTHNSPLHF. The CDR3 DNA reads TGCGCCAGCAGCTTGGCCTTTCGAGGCACCCATAATTCACCCCTCCACTTT.

A remark on this clonotype: A much larger clonotype is one base distant, so this may be a read error. V is TRBV2 and J is TRBJ2-1; TRBD2 is a possible D gene (6 bases). V dropped 4 bases and J dropped 6 bases, with 13 bases sitting between them. This CDR3 spans 14 amino acids. Germline V gene data show CDR1 as SNHLY and CDR2 as FYNNEI. The CDR3 DNA is TGTGCCAGCAGTGTCGCGGAGGGCCCCAATGAGCAGTTCTTC. It encodes CASSVAEGPNEQFF.

This clonotype appeared many times. The rearrangement links TRBV29-1 to TRBJ2-7; 7 bases line up with TRBD2. The CDR3 totals 13 residues. The germline CDR1 and CDR2 sequences are SQVTM and ANQGSEA. V shed 4 bases and J 3 bases; nucleotides not matched to a gene: 6. CDR3 nucleotide sequence: TGCAGCGTTGCAGTGTCTAGCGGCTACGAGCAGTACTTC. It encodes CSVAVSSGYEQYF.

This clonotype was counted at least ten times. The rearrangement links TRBV6-1 to TRBJ2-7, with D unclear. The CDR3 is 15 amino acids. Trimming took 5 bases from V and 3 from J, leaving 17 bases between them. CDR1 MNHNS and CDR2 SASEGT come from the germline V gene. The CDR3 sequence is CASSYYRIPGYEQYF. Written as DNA, the CDR3 is TGTGCCAGCAGTTACTATCGGATTCCCGGCTACGAGCAGTACTTC.

This clonotype was counted many times. The V call is TRBV28, the J call TRBJ2-1; possibly TRBD1 or TRBD2 for D (6 bases each). This CDR3 comprises 12 residues. V shed 11 bases and J shed 9 bases, with 17 bases lying between them. Germline assignment: CDR1 MDHEN and CDR2 SYDVKM. This CDR3 is CAGRGRTTEQFF. Here the CDR3 DNA reads TGTGCCGGCCGGGGGCGAACAACTGAGCAGTTCTTC.

This clonotype was seen many times. The CDR3 DNA is TGTGCCAGCAGCGCGCCAGCGGGGCGCAGAGACGAGCAGTACTTC. Translated, it gives CASSAPAGRRDEQYF. This chain links TRBV28 with TRBJ2-7; 7 bases agree with TRBD2. The CDR3 covers 15 residues. Germline CDR1 MDHEN, CDR2 SYDVKM. The trim removed 6 bases at V and 5 bases at J, leaving 13 bases unmatched. The whole variable domain, remainder taken from reference TRBV28 and TRBJ2-7, is DVKVTQSSRYLVKRTGEKVFLECVQDMDHENMFWYRQDPGLGLRLIYFSYDVKMKEKGDIPEGYSVSREKKERFSLILESASTNQTSMYLCASSAPAGRRDEQYFGPGTRLTVT.

There are many counts of this clonotype. V is TRBV5-8 and J is TRBJ2-5, with 8 nucleotides matching TRBD2. The CDR3 is 18 amino acids. Germline V lookup: CDR1 SGHTS, CDR2 YDEGEE. J was trimmed by 5 bases and V by 0 bases; bases with no gene match: 15. CDR3 nucleotides: TGTGCCAGCAGCTTGGCCGGCAGCGGGAGATCTGTTTGGGAGACCCAGTACTTC. Translating gives CASSLAGSGRSVWETQYF.

This clonotype was recorded a few times. The chain is built from TRBV10-3 and TRBJ2-7; TRBD2 agrees at 10 bases. Losses at the gene ends were 2 bases for V and 3 bases for J; bases not matched to a gene: 4. CDR3 length: 15 residues. In germline, CDR1 is ENHRY, CDR2 SYGVKD. The CDR3 is CAISEELAGVYEQYF. CDR3 DNA: TGTGCCATCAGTGAGGAGCTAGCGGGGGTCTACGAGCAGTACTTC.

This clonotype was recorded at least ten times. V usage is TRBV20-1 and J usage is TRBJ2-7, with 7 nucleotides matching TRBD2. Germline loops: CDR1 DFQATT, CDR2 SNEGSKA (reference sequence). With V trimmed by 3 bases and J by 6 bases, 14 bases remained unmatched. This CDR3 contains 15 residues. In DNA, the CDR3 is TGCAGTGCTAGGACCCCCGCGGGAGCGGTAGGCGAGCAGTACTTC. It yields the protein CSARTPAGAVGEQYF.

There are many counts of this clonotype. J is TRBJ2-7 and V is TRBV3-1; D is unresolved. The CDR3 contains 15 residues. CDR1 and CDR2 (germline): LGHDT, YNNKEL (reference sequence). The V and J ends lost 0 bases and 3 bases respectively, with 12 bases between them. The CDR3 here is CASSQDPSKHYEQYF. The CDR3 DNA reads TGTGCCAGCAGCCAAGACCCCTCCAAGCACTACGAGCAGTACTTC.

This clonotype came up many times. The chain uses TRBV12-3 or TRBV12-4 and TRBJ1-2; 9 bases match TRBD1. This CDR3 is built from 14 residues. The ends lost 5 bases at V and 4 bases at J; junction bases unmatched: 5. The DNA of the CDR3 is TGTGCCAGCAGTCGGAGACAGGGGGGCTATGGCTACACCTTC. Encoded protein: CASSRRQGGYGYTF.